This T cell receptor (beta chain) was profiled in a study of blood T cell repertoires in COVID-19. The CDR3 has 17 amino acids. CDR1 and CDR2 from the germline V gene are LGHDT and YNNKEL (reference sequence). With V trimmed by 1 base and J by 12 bases, 18 bases remained unmatched. Profiled with immunoSEQ multiplex PCR; TCRdb holds only in-frame clones, not every one. The sample carries roughly 68,000 clones, roughly 89% recorded once. Sequencing input: peripheral blood. The sequence was collected from a woman between 50 and 59 years old with active COVID-19. The rearrangement links TRBV3-1 (or the pseudogene TRBV3-2) to TRBJ2-1, with 7 bases matching TRBD1. The CDR3 loop is CASSQVGWDSRAVRQFF. In DNA form, the CDR3 reads TGTGCCAGCAGCCAAGTTGGGTGGGACAGTAGAGCAGTTAGGCAGTTCTTC.